The T cell receptor beta chain described here comes from a study of cytomegalovirus exposure and HLA in healthy donors. Study results and caveats: Reports indicated that the classifier achieved high specificity and sensitivity in diagnosing cytomegalovirus status. Rarity characterized most TCR sequences, yet some public TCRs appeared in many donors.

Using immunoSEQ multiplex PCR, the repertoire was profiled, and TCRdb retains in-frame clones only, with some absent. This table holds some 170,000 clones, approximately 86% found once. Germline-derived CDR1 and CDR2 are LGHNA and YNFKEQ. This CDR3 has 14 residues. Between the trimmed V and J ends, which lost 0 bases and 4 bases, there was a span of 9 bases. This clone was found once. Its antigen is not identified. The sequence derives from a man in his late teens or twenties in good health and CMV-seropositive. Sequenced: PBMCs. The chain combines TRBV4-2 with TRBJ1-2; D gene ambiguous. CDR3: CASSQDSVPYGYTF. As DNA, the CDR3 is TGTGCCAGCAGCCAAGATTCGGTTCCCTATGGCTACACCTTC.